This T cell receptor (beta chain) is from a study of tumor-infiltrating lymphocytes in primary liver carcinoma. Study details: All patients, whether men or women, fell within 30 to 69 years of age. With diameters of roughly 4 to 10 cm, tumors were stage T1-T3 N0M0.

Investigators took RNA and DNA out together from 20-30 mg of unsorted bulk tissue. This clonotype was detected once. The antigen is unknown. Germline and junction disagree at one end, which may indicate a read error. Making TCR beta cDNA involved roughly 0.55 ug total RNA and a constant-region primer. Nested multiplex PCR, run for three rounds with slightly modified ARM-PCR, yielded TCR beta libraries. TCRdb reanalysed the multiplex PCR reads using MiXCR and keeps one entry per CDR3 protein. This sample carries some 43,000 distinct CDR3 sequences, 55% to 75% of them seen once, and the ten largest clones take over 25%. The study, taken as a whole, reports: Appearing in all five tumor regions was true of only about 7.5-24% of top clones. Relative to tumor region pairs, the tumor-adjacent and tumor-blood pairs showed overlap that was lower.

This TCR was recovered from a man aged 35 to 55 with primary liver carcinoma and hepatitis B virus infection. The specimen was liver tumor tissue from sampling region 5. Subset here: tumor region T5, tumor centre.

CDR3 loop: CAISSAWGTSMNTEAFF. The CDR3, as DNA: TGTGCCATCAGTTCAGCGTGGGGGACATCAATGAACACTGAAGCTTTCTTT. The rearrangement uses TRBV12-3 or TRBV12-4 and TRBJ1-1; possible D gene TRBD1, 6 bases. The CDR3 is 17 residues long.